This T cell receptor (beta chain) was identified during a study of blood T cell repertoires in COVID-19 (dated by TCRdb to between 2020 and 2021). As for the study more broadly: Collaborator samples came from the United States, Italy and Spain and covered acute and convalescent phases of COVID-19. The material from the prospective study consisted of cDNA or gDNA derived from T cells, B-cell-depleted T cells, or PBMCs. Subjects who had been exposed to COVID-19, were actively infected with it, or had recovered from it provided the deeply sampled blood TCRbeta repertoires that made up the dataset. The repertoires were made available in a free public database intended to serve as a resource for research on the immune response to SARS-CoV-2. The samples were drawn from the first 160 participants of the ongoing ImmuneRACE study and from 950 to 1,500 subjects provided by 6 global collaborators. The sample metadata nearly always contained a de-identified subject ID, COVID-19 status, age in years and sex. Where available, HLA class I and class II types were taken from metadata supplied by the sample provider and were not determined by assay-based typing. The research as a whole found: The amount of clinical and demographic metadata varied by source and participant and was provided uncurated.

The CDR3 measures 11 amino acids from cysteine to phenylalanine. Only the CDR3 region is kept as DNA, spanning 33 bases read in frame from base 1. CDR1 MNHEY and CDR2 SVGAGI were looked up in the germline V gene. V is reduced by 2 bases and J by 9 bases, leaving a spacing of 7 bases between them. Concerning this clone itself: The antigen this receptor binds is unknown. It has no much larger one-base neighbor in the sample; base qualities were not kept.

Whole blood was collected in K2EDTA tubes by collaborating institutions according to the institutions' own protocols. For TCRbeta analysis, collaborators shipped samples in one of three forms: frozen whole blood, isolated PBMCs, or DNA extracted from either of those sample types. The immunoSEQ Assay, a bias-controlled multiplex PCR, was used to amplify TCRbeta CDR3 regions from genomic DNA. The source study handled its data this way. The number of nucleated cells in each sample was estimated by amplification of reference gene primers within the assay. Sequence reads were collapsed and filtered to measure the absolute abundance of every unique TCRbeta CDR3 rearrangement. Productive Simpson clonality was computed per sample as the square root of Simpson's diversity index over productive rearrangements. The table was pulled from immuneACCESS by TCRdb, which kept in-frame rearrangements only. Such tables lose some clones; where checked, under half of the loss comes from unresolved V genes, and the rest has no known cause. V and J calls and clone size follow that table, whereas D and trimming were derived from the DNA. The sample yields approximately 170,000 clones; about nine tenths were counted once. The ten largest clones add up to roughly 3.4% of the sample.

What was sequenced was peripheral blood. The chain is assembled from TRBV6-5 and TRBJ1-2, with TRBD1 as a weak D call on 5 bases. The TCR originated in an older man with acute or convalescent COVID-19. This receptor has the CDR3 CASSYDRSYTF. The nucleotide sequence reads as follows: TGTGCCAGCAGTTACGACAGAAGCTACACCTTC.